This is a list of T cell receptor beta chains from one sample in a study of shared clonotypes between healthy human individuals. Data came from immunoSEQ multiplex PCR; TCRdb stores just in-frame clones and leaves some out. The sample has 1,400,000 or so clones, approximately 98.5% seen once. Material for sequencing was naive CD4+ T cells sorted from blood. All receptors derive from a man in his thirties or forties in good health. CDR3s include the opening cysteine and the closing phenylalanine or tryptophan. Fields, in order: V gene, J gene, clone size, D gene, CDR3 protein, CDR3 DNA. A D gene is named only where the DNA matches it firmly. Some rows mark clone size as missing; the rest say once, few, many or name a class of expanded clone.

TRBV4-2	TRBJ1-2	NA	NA	CASSQERELRNGYTF	TGTGCCAGCAGCCAAGAACGGGAACTTAGAAATGGCTACACCTTC
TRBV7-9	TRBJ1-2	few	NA	CASSPRGEIGYTF	TGTGCCAGCAGCCCCCGGGGAGAAATCGGCTACACCTTC
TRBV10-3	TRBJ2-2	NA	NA	CAIKGKPDTGELFF	TGTGCCATCAAGGGCAAACCCGACACCGGGGAGCTGTTTTTT
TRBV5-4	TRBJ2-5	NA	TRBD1	CASSPRGTGGRETQYF	TGTGCCAGCAGCCCCCGGGGGACAGGGGGTCGAGAGACCCAGTACTTC
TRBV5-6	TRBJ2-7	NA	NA	CASSLWRNSYEQYF	TGTGCCAGCAGCTTATGGAGAAACTCCTACGAGCAGTACTTC
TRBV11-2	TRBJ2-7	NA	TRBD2	CASALATSGRATEQYF	TGTGCCAGCGCTCTAGCCACTAGCGGGAGGGCCACCGAGCAGTACTTC
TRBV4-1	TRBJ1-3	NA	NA	CASSSRSLYFSSGNTIYF	TGCGCCAGCAGCTCAAGAAGTCTATACTTTAGCTCTGGAAACACCATATATTTT
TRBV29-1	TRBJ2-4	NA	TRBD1	CSVGSGGQDIQYF	TGCAGCGTTGGGTCAGGGGGCCAGGACATTCAGTACTTC
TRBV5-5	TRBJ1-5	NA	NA	CASSLGGATNQPQHF	TGTGCCAGCAGCTTGGGAGGGGCAACTAATCAGCCCCAGCATTTT
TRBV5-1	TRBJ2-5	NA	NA	CASSLVGVSTQYF	TGCGCCAGCAGCTTGGTAGGGGTGAGCACCCAGTACTTC
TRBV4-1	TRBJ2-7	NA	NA	CASSQGENVFYEQYF	TGCGCCAGCAGCCAAGGGGAAAACGTGTTCTACGAGCAGTACTTC
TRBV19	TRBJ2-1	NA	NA	CASGSYNEQFF	TGTGCCAGTGGATCTTACAATGAGCAGTTCTTC
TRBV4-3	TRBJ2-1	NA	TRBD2	CASSQEGLAGYSYNEQFF	TGCGCCAGCAGCCAAGAGGGACTAGCGGGATATTCCTACAATGAGCAGTTCTTC
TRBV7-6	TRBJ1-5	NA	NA	CASSLGPNSNQPQHF	TGTGCCAGCAGCCTTGGTCCGAATTCAAATCAGCCCCAGCATTTT
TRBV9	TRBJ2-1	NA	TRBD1	CASSVFEQGAYNEQFF	TGTGCCAGCAGCGTATTTGAGCAGGGGGCCTACAATGAGCAGTTCTTC
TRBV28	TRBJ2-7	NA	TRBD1	CASSLSVLGQGLYEQYF	TGTGCCAGCAGTTTGTCTGTTCTTGGACAGGGACTCTACGAGCAGTACTTC
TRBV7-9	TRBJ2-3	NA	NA	CASSPTGDDESTDTQYF	TGTGCCAGCAGCCCGACGGGGGACGATGAAAGCACAGATACGCAGTATTTT
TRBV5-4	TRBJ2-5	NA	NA	CASSFFRGETQYF	TGTGCCAGCAGCTTTTTTCGGGGGGAGACCCAGTACTTC
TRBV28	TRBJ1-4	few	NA	CASIGWGNEKLFF	TGTGCCAGCATAGGTTGGGGGAATGAAAAACTGTTTTTT
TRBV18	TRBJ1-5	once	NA	CASSPGGVGNQPQHF	TGTGCCAGCTCACCAGGAGGGGTTGGCAATCAGCCCCAGCATTTT
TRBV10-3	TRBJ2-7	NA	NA	CAISGGPAYEQYF	TGTGCCATCAGTGGGGGGCCGGCCTACGAGCAGTACTTC
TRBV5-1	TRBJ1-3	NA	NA	CASSSGFAAGNTIYF	TGCGCCAGCAGTTCGGGGTTCGCCGCGGGAAACACCATATATTTT
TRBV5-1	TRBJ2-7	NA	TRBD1	CASSSGTGYEQYF	TGCGCCAGCAGCTCCGGGACAGGCTACGAGCAGTACTTC
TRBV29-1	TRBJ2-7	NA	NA	CSVVGQQGSYEQYF	TGCAGCGTAGTCGGACAGCAGGGCTCCTACGAGCAGTACTTC
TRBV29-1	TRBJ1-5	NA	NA	CSVGGGASNQPQHF	TGCAGCGTCGGTGGGGGAGCGAGCAATCAGCCCCAGCATTTT
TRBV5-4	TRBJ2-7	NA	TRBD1	CASSLDRGDREQYF	TGTGCCAGCAGCCTGGACAGGGGGGACCGCGAGCAGTACTTC
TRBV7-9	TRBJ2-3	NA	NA	CASSPIGWAADTQYF	TGTGCCAGCAGCCCTATTGGTTGGGCAGCAGATACGCAGTATTTT
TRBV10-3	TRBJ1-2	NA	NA	CAIRQTWGYTF	TGTGCCATCAGACAGACCTGGGGCTACACCTTC
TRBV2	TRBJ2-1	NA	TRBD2	CASQRESSYNEQFF	TGTGCCAGCCAGCGGGAGAGCTCCTACAATGAGCAGTTCTTC
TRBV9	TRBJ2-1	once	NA	CASSPRARFGDNEQFF	TGTGCCAGCAGCCCCCGGGCAAGATTTGGGGATAATGAGCAGTTCTTC
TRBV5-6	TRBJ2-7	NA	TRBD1	CASSSGTVYEQYF	TGTGCCTCCTCGTCCGGGACAGTCTACGAGCAGTACTTC
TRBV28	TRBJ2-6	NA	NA	CASSLQDGANVLTF	TGTGCCAGCAGTTTGCAGGACGGGGCCAACGTCCTGACTTTC
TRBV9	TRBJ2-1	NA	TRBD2	CASSGGLASFNEQFF	TGTGCCAGCAGCGGGGGACTAGCGTCTTTCAATGAGCAGTTCTTC
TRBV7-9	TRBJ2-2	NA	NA	CASSNRLAGELFF	TGTGCCAGCAGCAACCGACTAGCCGGGGAGCTGTTTTTT
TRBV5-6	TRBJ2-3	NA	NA	CASSRPSRGTDTQYF	TGTGCCAGCAGCCGGCCTAGTCGGGGAACAGATACGCAGTATTTT
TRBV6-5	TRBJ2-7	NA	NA	CASRSRALNSYEQYF	TGTGCCAGCAGGTCTCGGGCCTTAAACTCCTACGAGCAGTACTTC
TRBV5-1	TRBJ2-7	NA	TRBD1	CASSFGTGGTEEYF	TGCGCCAGCAGCTTCGGGACAGGTGGGACCGAGGAGTACTTC
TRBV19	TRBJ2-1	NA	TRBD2	CASSVRASGSYNEQFF	TGTGCCAGTAGCGTCCGGGCTAGCGGGAGTTACAATGAGCAGTTCTTC
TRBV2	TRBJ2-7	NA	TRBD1	CASSEGTGGTYEQYF	TGTGCCAGCAGTGAGGGCACAGGGGGGACCTACGAGCAGTACTTC
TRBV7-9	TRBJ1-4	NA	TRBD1	CASGDRTNEKLFF	TGTGCCAGCGGGGACAGGACTAATGAAAAACTGTTTTTT
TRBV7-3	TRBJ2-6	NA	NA	CASSKPLSGGVLTF	TGTGCCAGCAGCAAACCTCTCTCTGGGGGCGTCCTGACTTTC
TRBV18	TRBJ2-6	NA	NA	CASFPSGANVLTF	TGTGCCAGCTTCCCCTCTGGGGCCAACGTCCTGACTTTC
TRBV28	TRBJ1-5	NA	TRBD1	CASSLGNRGRGNQPQHF	TGTGCCAGCAGTTTAGGGAACAGGGGGCGGGGGAATCAGCCCCAGCATTTT
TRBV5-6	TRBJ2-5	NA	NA	CASSFDPQETQYF	TGTGCCAGCAGCTTCGATCCCCAAGAGACCCAGTACTTC
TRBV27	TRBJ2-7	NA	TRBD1	CASSLADRGYYEQYF	TGTGCCAGCAGTTTAGCGGACAGGGGATACTACGAGCAGTACTTC
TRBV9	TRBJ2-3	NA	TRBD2	CASSILAGGFTDTQYF	TGTGCCAGCAGCATCCTAGCGGGTGGGTTTACAGATACGCAGTATTTT
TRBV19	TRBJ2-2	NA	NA	CASSWTGGELFF	TGTGCCAGTAGTTGGACGGGCGGGGAGCTGTTTTTT
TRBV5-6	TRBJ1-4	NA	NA	CASSSRGSSNEKLFF	TGTGCCAGCAGCTCCCGGGGCAGTTCTAATGAAAAACTGTTTTTT
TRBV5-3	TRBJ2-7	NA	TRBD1	CASSSRDRVNEQYF	TGTGCCAGCAGCTCCCGGGACAGGGTCAACGAGCAGTACTTC
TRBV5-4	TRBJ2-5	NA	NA	CASSAGHEGRETQYF	TGTGCCAGCAGCGCGGGACACGAAGGAAGAGAGACCCAGTACTTC
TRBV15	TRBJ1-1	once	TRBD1	CATSRDYPGGGTEAFF	TGTGCCACCAGCAGAGATTACCCAGGGGGCGGCACTGAAGCTTTCTTT
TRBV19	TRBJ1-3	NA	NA	CASSGLLSGNTIYF	TGTGCCAGTTCCGGACTTCTCTCTGGAAACACCATATATTTT
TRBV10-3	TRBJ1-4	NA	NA	CAISEESAGELFF	TGTGCCATCAGTGAGGAGTCAGCGGGGGAACTGTTTTTT
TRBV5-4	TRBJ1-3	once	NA	CASSLGVGNTIYF	TGTGCCAGCAGCTTGGGGGTTGGAAACACCATATATTTT
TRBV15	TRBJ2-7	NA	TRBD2	CATSRDRSRLAGYEQYF	TGTGCCACCAGCAGAGATAGATCCAGGCTAGCGGGGTACGAGCAGTACTTC
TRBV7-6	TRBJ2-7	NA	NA	CASSARDTSSYEQYF	TGTGCCAGCAGCGCCCGGGACACCAGCTCCTACGAGCAGTACTTC
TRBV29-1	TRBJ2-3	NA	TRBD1	CSVTGGDRGWDTQYF	TGCAGCGTCACCGGTGGGGACAGGGGATGGGATACGCAGTATTTT
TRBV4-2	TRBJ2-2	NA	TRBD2	CASSQERTREGLTGELFF	TGTGCCAGCAGCCAAGAAAGGACAAGGGAGGGGTTAACCGGGGAGCTGTTTTTT
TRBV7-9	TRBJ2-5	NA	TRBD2	CASSLGAGGQETQYF	TGTGCCAGCAGCTTAGGGGCGGGGGGACAAGAGACCCAGTACTTC